This T cell receptor beta chain was recorded in a study of shared clonotypes between healthy human individuals. The CDR3 is 13 residues long. V shed 4 bases and J 1 base; nucleotides not matched to a gene: 2. CDR1 SGHRS and CDR2 YFSETQ come from the germline V gene. This clone was seen only once. The identical CDR3 is also encoded by other nucleotide sequences in the sample. Here immunoSEQ multiplex PCR was the method, and the copy in TCRdb shows in-frame clones only, minus some. Of roughly 1,100,000 clones listed, around 76% were seen once; the top ten hold 1.4%. The V gene is TRBV5-1, the J gene TRBJ2-7; 7 nucleotides line up with TRBD1. The sample was memory CD4+ T cells sorted from blood. The subset here: CD45RA-negative fraction. The source of this sequence is a man aged 18 to 30 in good health. The CDR3 region has the DNA TGCGCCAGCAGCACGACAGGGTCCTACGAGCAGTACTTC. Its protein product is CASSTTGSYEQYF.